Listed below are T cell receptor beta chains from one sample, sequenced in a study of blood T cells in healthy people across ages. TCRdb passed the 5' RACE reads through MiXCR, listing each CDR3 protein once. This sample has 700,000 or so distinct CDR3 sequences, with over 40% found just once. The sample comprised blood. The source is a man older than 75 in good health. Each CDR3 is given with its conserved first and last residue. The order of the fields is clone size, D gene, J gene, V gene, CDR3 protein, CDR3 DNA. The D gene is left open where the match is weak. Clone size is shown for a subset of rows, as once, few, many or a class of expanded clone.

>.|TRBD2|TRBJ2-1|TRBV20-1
CSATTSGDNEQFF
TGCAGTGCAACGACTAGCGGGGACAATGAGCAGTTCTTC
>.|.|TRBJ2-7|TRBV6-2/TRBV6-3
CASGSGDRYEQYF
TGTGCCAGCGGTTCAGGGGACCGTTACGAGCAGTACTTC
>many|TRBD2|TRBJ2-3|TRBV5-5
CASSSPGLAGGPGDTQYF
TGTGCCAGCAGCTCACCGGGACTAGCGGGAGGGCCGGGAGATACGCAGTATTTT
>.|.|TRBJ1-4|TRBV7-2
CASILDWTGGEKLFF
TGTGCCAGCATCTTAGACTGGACTGGAGGTGAAAAACTGTTTTTT
>.|TRBD1|TRBJ1-5|TRBV27
CASSYRGTRNQPRHF
TGTGCCAGCAGTTACAGGGGCACTCGCAATCAGCCCCGGCATTTT
>few|TRBD2|TRBJ2-3|TRBV5-1
CASSLSSGVYTDTQYF
TGCGCCAGCAGCTTGTCTAGCGGGGTGTACACAGATACGCAGTATTTT
>.|.|TRBJ2-7|TRBV18
CASSLNREGEQYF
TGTGCCAGCTCACTGAACAGGGAAGGCGAGCAGTACTTC
>few|.|TRBJ2-6|TRBV20-1
CSAWGGEANVLTF
TGCAGTGCTTGGGGCGGAGAGGCCAACGTCCTGACTTTC
>once|.|TRBJ2-5|TRBV30
CAWSVQGGRGYEQYF
TGTGCCTGGAGTGTACAGGGTGGGCGCGGCTATGAGCAGTACTTC
>.|TRBD2|TRBJ2-3|TRBV7-9
CANSLANLAGFSDTQYF
TGTGCCAACAGCTTAGCAAACCTAGCGGGATTTTCAGATACGCAGTATTTT
>.|.|TRBJ1-1|TRBV30
CALSIRDEAFF
TGTGCCTTGAGCATTCGAGATGAAGCTTTCTTT
>.|.|TRBJ2-7|TRBV12-3/TRBV12-4
CASSPVWEAYEQYF
TGTGCCAGCAGTCCTGTGTGGGAGGCCTACGAGCAGTACTTC
>.|TRBD2|TRBJ2-3|TRBV7-2
CASTLAGVVDTQYF
TGTGCCAGCACCCTAGCGGGAGTAGTAGATACGCAGTATTTT
>few|.|TRBJ2-3|TRBV28
CASRGVADTQYF
TGTGCCAGCCGTGGAGTGGCAGATACGCAGTATTTT
>few|TRBD1|TRBJ2-5|TRBV5-5
CASSSWTGTFSETQYF
TGTGCCAGCAGCTCCTGGACAGGGACCTTCTCAGAGACCCAGTACTTC
>.|.|TRBJ2-1|TRBV15
CATSSSLRRTTYNEQFF
TGTGCCACCAGCAGTTCCCTAAGAAGGACAACCTACAATGAGCAGTTCTTC
>few|.|TRBJ2-1|TRBV25-1
CASSAGRRVHSNEQFF
TGTGCCAGCAGTGCCGGTAGGAGGGTTCACTCCAATGAGCAGTTCTTC
>.|.|TRBJ2-1|TRBV7-6
CASSLRQPQYNEQFF
TGTGCCAGCAGCTTACGCCAGCCTCAGTACAATGAGCAGTTCTTC